Listed here are 4 T cell receptor beta chains from one sample, sequenced in a study of blood T cells in healthy people across ages (dated by TCRdb to about 2015). The receptor library was made with 5' RACE. Instrument on record: Illumina HiSeq 2500. The second PCR ran for about 6 to 12 cycles and used a J-beta primer mix along with a sample-barcoded 5' primer. In-frame beta chains were kept once TCRdb had trimmed the public reads at Q25 with fastp and called clones with MiXCR. Identical CDR3 protein sequences are pooled into one entry, listed with their most common genes and DNA. The sample profile shows around 500,000 distinct CDR3 sequences; around 48% of them were found once. The ten largest clones add up to about 26% of the sample. Sequenced sample: blood. These receptors originate from a man aged 80 or over in good health.

This rearrangement joins TRBV5-1 to TRBJ2-5, with D perhaps matching TRBD2 (6 bases). CDR1 SGHRS and CDR2 YFSETQ come from the germline V gene. The CDR3 consists of 14 residues. Between the trimmed V and J ends, which lost 4 bases and 5 bases, there was a span of 15 bases. CDR3 in DNA: TGCGCCAGCAGCGTTAGCGGACACGGGGAGACCCAGTACTTC. Protein sequence: CASSVSGHGETQYF.

This chain links TRBV11-2 with TRBJ1-1, with no clear D. The CDR3 spans 14 residues. V was shortened by 3 bases and J by 1 base, with 9 bases between the two germline ends. The V gene's germline CDR1 is SGHAT and CDR2 FQNNGV. CDR3 sequence (DNA): TGTGCCAGCAGCTTCCTGGCGGAGAACACTGAAGCTTTCTTT. The encoded protein is CASSFLAENTEAFF.

This rearrangement joins TRBV28 to TRBJ2-7; 9 nucleotides match TRBD1. The closer fit of TRBJ2-4 to the DNA end suggests the J call may be wrong. This CDR3 has 15 residues. Germline CDR1 MDHEN, CDR2 SYDVKM. The CDR3 loop is CASSSPGQGRNIQYF. The DNA for the CDR3 is TGTGCCAGCAGTTCACCGGGACAGGGTCGAAACATTCAGTACTTC.

The chain employs TRBV20-1 and TRBJ2-7; 9 bases are shared with TRBD1. Looked up from germline, CDR1 is DFQATT and CDR2 is SNEGSKA (reference sequence). The CDR3 is 16 amino acids. Trimming at V came to 0 bases and at J to 2 bases, leaving 8 bases not matched to a gene. Written as DNA, the CDR3 is TGCAGTGCTAGAGACCCGGGACAGGGTCTCACCTACGAGCAGTACTTC. As protein: CSARDPGQGLTYEQYF.